The following is a TCR beta chain sequence with its context. As yet, its antigen is unknown. Primers: 60 Vbeta forward and 13 Jbeta reverse. Assay used: immunoSEQ multiplex PCR; TCRdb lists only in-frame clones, some missing. The sample holds 110,000 to 150,000 clones, more than 75% seen once. V lost 6 bases and J 7 bases, leaving 9 bases between the germline ends. The CDR3 is 11 amino acids. In germline, CDR1 is SQVTM, CDR2 ANQGSEA. These data are taken from a study of cytomegalovirus exposure and HLA in healthy donors. Findings and caveats of the study: Later analysis identified several of the most significant clusters that appeared linked to common viral pathogens. Generally TCR sequences proved uncommon, though certain public TCRs appeared in numerous donors. What TCR beta sequences reportedly achieved was accurate prediction of HLA-A and HLA-B alleles in most subjects. A list of 150 or so TCR beta chains associated with cytomegalovirus was given.

The sequencing input was PBMCs. The clonotype comes from a man aged 18 to 29 in good health and CMV-seropositive. V usage is TRBV29-1 and J usage is TRBJ2-2; the D gene is possibly TRBD2 (6 bases). CDR3 protein: CSVRLGGELFF. The CDR3 DNA follows: TGCAGCGTACGACTAGGCGGGGAGCTGTTTTTT.